The clone carrying this T cell receptor beta chain was observed a few times. Its antigen is still unknown. Caucasian individuals from Russia who were healthy and aged 6 to 90 acted as donors. They isolated at least 7 million PBMCs from each sample. The data were obtained in a study of blood T cells in healthy people across ages. Study results and caveats: One million T cells yielded diversity estimates that were considered underestimates.

Then a second PCR, running about 6 to 12 cycles, was carried out with a sample-barcoded 5' primer and a J-beta primer mix. A template-switch adaptor that had 12 random nucleotides put a tag on each cDNA molecule. Each CDR3 protein gets one entry after TCRdb re-called the 5' RACE reads with MiXCR. The data hold about 1.6 million distinct CDR3 sequences, with 30% to 40% observed a single time. Material for sequencing was blood. This receptor was taken from a woman aged 25 to 39 in good health.

This CDR3 reads CASSDRQDEQYF. Here the CDR3 DNA reads TGTGCCAGCAGCGATCGACAGGACGAGCAGTACTTC. This rearrangement joins TRBV9 to TRBJ2-4, with a tentative D call TRBD1 (6 bases). Gene TRBJ2-7 matches the end of the DNA better, so the J call may be wrong. CDR1 SGDLS and CDR2 YYNGEE come from the germline V gene. The CDR3 spans 12 residues.